These 5 T cell receptor beta chains were sequenced from one sample in a study of Graves' ophthalmopathy and Graves' hyperthyroidism. TCR beta CDR3 regions were amplified from RNA transcripts. The authors performed first-round RT-PCR with HTBI primers and then a second-round multiplex PCR. TCRdb fed the multiplex PCR reads into MiXCR, producing one record per CDR3 protein. Of roughly 380,000 distinct CDR3 sequences listed, 15% to 17% are singletons. Sequencing was done on a sample of peripheral blood. Every receptor here comes from a woman under 30 with stable Graves' hyperthyroidism.

This clonotype came up many times. The genes are TRBV11-2 and TRBJ2-7, with TRBD2 matching over 7 bases. Unmatched junction bases numbered 9, after V lost 3 bases and J lost 1 base. This CDR3 contains 16 residues. The germline V gene has CDR1 SGHAT and CDR2 FQNNGV. The CDR3 DNA follows: TGTGCCAGCAGCTTTGGGGGAGGGGTAGGGTCCTACGAGCAGTACTTC. Its translation is CASSFGGGVGSYEQYF.

The chain uses TRBV7-3 and TRBJ2-7; D tentatively reads TRBD1 or TRBD2 (6 bases each). Germline-derived CDR1 and CDR2 are SGHTA and FQGTGA. Trimming took 5 bases from V and 10 from J, leaving 15 bases between them. This CDR3 has 12 residues. Here the CDR3 DNA reads TGTGCCAGCAGCCTCGGGGGCGCCGATCAGTACTTC. Protein: CASSLGGADQYF.

With regard to this clonotype: Germline is not matched at one junction end, which may reflect a read error. The chain links TRBV12-5 to TRBJ1-6, with D perhaps matching TRBD1 (6 bases). Germline V gene lookup returns CDR1 LGHNT and CDR2 FRNRAP. The CDR3 has 21 amino acids. The CDR3: CASGLDGKLIQGWVFNSPHHF. The CDR3, as DNA: TGTGCTAGTGGTTTGGACGGGAAACTGATACAGGGTTGGGTCTTTAATTCACCCCACCACTTT.

There are many counts of this clonotype. The chain is built from TRBV12-3 or TRBV12-4 and TRBJ1-1, with D hard to call. The CDR3 extends over 13 amino acids. Between the trimmed V and J ends, which lost 7 bases and 2 bases, there was a span of 11 bases. CDR3 nucleotides: TGTGCCAGCACCCAACGGACCAACACTGAAGCTTTCTTT. This encodes CASTQRTNTEAFF.

In this sample, this clonotype turned up a few times. The CDR3 loop reads CASSQSTGISNQPQHF. The CDR3 bases are TGTGCCAGCAGCCAAAGCACAGGGATAAGCAATCAGCCCCAGCATTTT. This chain links TRBV4-2 with TRBJ1-5; weak D call: TRBD1 (6 bases). Germline V CDR1 and CDR2: LGHNA, YNFKEQ. This CDR3 region has 16 residues. V lost 2 bases and J lost 1, with 12 bases in between.